The 30 T cell receptor beta chains below all came from one sample that was sequenced in a study of memory CD4+ T cells and cytomegalovirus serostatus. The sort gate was single viable CD3+CD4+CD8-CD45RO+ cells for memory CD4+ T cells. The repertoire was sequenced with immunoSEQ multiplex PCR; TCRdb's copy has only in-frame clones and lacks some. The data contain tens of thousands of clones, more than 70% of them singletons. The sample consisted of memory CD4+ T cells from blood. These receptors all stem from an adult in good health and CMV-seronegative. Some clones in this sample may be carry-over from other donors' samples.

The chain links TRBV28 to TRBJ1-3; weak D call: TRBD1 (6 bases). Per the germline V gene, CDR1 is MDHEN and CDR2 is SYDVKM. Trimming pared 3 bases from V and 1 base from J, leaving 16 bases between. The CDR3 loop spans 17 amino acids. This CDR3 is CASSFLDRLKSGNTIYF. The CDR3 DNA reads as TGTGCCAGCAGTTTCCTAGACAGGCTCAAATCTGGAAACACCATATATTTT.

The chain joins TRBV6-1 to TRBJ2-3, with 9 nucleotides matching TRBD2. This CDR3 is 16 amino acids long. Trimming at V came to 4 bases and at J to 6 bases, leaving 11 bases not matched to a gene. CDR1 and CDR2 (germline): MNHNS, SASEGT. DNA of the CDR3: TGTGCCAGCAGTGTAGGAGGCGGGAGGGCCGTGGATACGCAGTATTTT. This codes for CASSVGGGRAVDTQYF.

The chain joins TRBV7-2 to TRBJ1-5, with D tentatively TRBD1 (5 bases). From germline, CDR1 is SGHTA and CDR2 FQGNSA. The CDR3 has 15 amino acids. Deletions cut 2 bases from V and 2 bases from J, with 10 bases between. CDR3 nucleotides: TGTGCCAGCAGCTTATTAACAGGTGGCAATCAGCCCCAGCATTTT. It yields the protein CASSLLTGGNQPQHF. Filled out from reference TRBV7-2 and TRBJ1-5, the complete variable domain reads GAGVSQSPSNKVTEKGKDVELRCDPISGHTALYWYRQSLGQGLEFLIYFQGNSAPDKSGLPSDRFSAERTGGSVSTLTIQRTQQEDSAVYLCASSLLTGGNQPQHFGDGTRLSIL.

This sequence joins TRBV29-1 and TRBJ1-1; no clear D. The CDR3 is 13 residues long. V lost 8 bases and J 5 bases, leaving 18 bases between the germline ends. CDR1 is SQVTM and CDR2 is ANQGSEA in the germline V gene. The CDR3 reads CSIWPPLGTEAFF. The CDR3 DNA reads as TGCAGCATATGGCCCCCCCTTGGTACTGAAGCTTTCTTT. Drawing the rest from reference TRBV29-1 and TRBJ1-1, the complete variable domain is SAVISQKPSRDICQRGTSLTIQCQVDSQVTMMFWYRQQPGQSLTLIATANQGSEATYESGFVIDKFPISRPNLTFSTLTVSNMSPEDSSIYLCSIWPPLGTEAFFGQGTRLTVV.

The chain is built from TRBV7-2 and TRBJ1-2; 8 bases map to TRBD1. Germline CDR1 reads SGHTA; CDR2 reads FQGNSA. V gave up 5 bases and J gave up 5 bases; unmatched junction bases: 16. The CDR3 totals 17 residues. CDR3 region: CASSPALSDRVFYGYTF. In DNA form, the CDR3 reads TGTGCCAGCAGCCCCGCCTTATCGGACAGGGTGTTTTATGGCTACACCTTC.

The rearrangement uses TRBV4-1 and TRBJ1-1, with no clear D. This CDR3 has 16 amino acids. Germline V gene sequence: CDR1 MGHRA, CDR2 YSYEKL. V gave up 3 bases and J gave up 4 bases, with 18 bases separating them. DNA of the CDR3: TGCGCCAGCAGCCAGTGGTTGGAGGATGGGGTCACTGAAGCTTTCTTT. It yields the protein CASSQWLEDGVTEAFF.

The chain combines TRBV19 with TRBJ1-2; 9 bases match TRBD1. V gave up 5 bases and J gave up 4 bases; unmatched junction bases: 2. Germline values: CDR1 LNHDA, CDR2 SQIVND (reference sequence). This CDR3 has 13 residues. The CDR3 sequence: CASSPTGGYGYTF. The CDR3 nucleotides are TGTGCCAGTAGTCCGACAGGGGGCTATGGCTACACCTTC.

This clone was detected once. The chain couples TRBV7-9 to TRBJ1-1, with 9 bases aligning to TRBD1. Germline CDR1 SEHNR, CDR2 FQNEAQ (reference sequence). V lost 5 bases to trimming and J lost 12 bases; unmatched junction nucleotides: 7. There are 12 residues in the CDR3. The CDR3 DNA is TGTGCCAGCAGCATCCGGACAGGGGAGCCTTTCTTT. Its protein product is CASSIRTGEPFF.

The chain joins TRBV11-1 to TRBJ2-3, with D possibly being TRBD1 (6 bases). From germline, CDR1 is SGHAT and CDR2 FQDESV (reference sequence). V shed 1 base and J shed 4 bases, with 6 bases lying between them. This CDR3 contains 13 residues. Here the CDR3 DNA reads TGTGCCAGCAGCTTAGACAGGGCAGATACGCAGTATTTT. This codes for CASSLDRADTQYF.

This sequence joins TRBV28 and TRBJ1-2; D call uncertain. The CDR3 runs to 14 residues. Trimming pared 1 base from V and 8 bases from J, leaving 14 bases between. Looked up from germline, CDR1 is MDHEN and CDR2 is SYDVKM. The CDR3 nucleotides are TGTGCCAGCAGTTTATTTTCTCGGCAGTTAGGCTACACCTTC. Translated: CASSLFSRQLGYTF.

The chain combines TRBV28 with TRBJ2-1, with D possibly matching TRBD1 (6 bases). Between the trimmed V and J ends, which lost 1 base and 7 bases, there was a span of 14 bases. In germline, CDR1 is MDHEN, CDR2 SYDVKM. This CDR3 has 15 amino acids. Written as DNA, the CDR3 is TGTGCCAGCAGTTTATTTTCAGGGGAATTAAATGAGCAGTTCTTC. Its protein is CASSLFSGELNEQFF. Based on the CDR3 plus reference TRBV28 and TRBJ2-1, the full variable domain is DVKVTQSSRYLVKRTGEKVFLECVQDMDHENMFWYRQDPGLGLRLIYFSYDVKMKEKGDIPEGYSVSREKKERFSLILESASTNQTSMYLCASSLFSGELNEQFFGPGTRLTVL.

The chain is built from TRBV19 and TRBJ2-3; 7 bases are a match to TRBD2. This CDR3 is built from 16 residues. Germline CDR1 LNHDA, CDR2 SQIVND (reference sequence). With V trimmed by 3 bases and J by 0 bases, 6 bases remained unmatched. The CDR3: CASSIPSGESTDTQYF. The DNA of the CDR3 is TGTGCCAGTAGTATCCCGAGCGGGGAAAGCACAGATACGCAGTATTTT.

A remark on this clone: The same CDR3 arises from other DNA sequences in this sample as well. V and J are TRBV5-5 and TRBJ1-5, with D unresolved. With 1 base removed from V and 0 bases from J, the gap between germline ends came to 2 bases. The germline V gene encodes CDR1 SGHKS and CDR2 YYEKEE (reference sequence). The CDR3 has 13 amino acids. The CDR3 region is CASSLYSNQPQHF. CDR3 coding DNA: TGTGCCAGCAGCTTGTATAGCAATCAGCCCCAGCATTTT. Variable domain in full (rest from reference TRBV5-5 and TRBJ1-5): DAGVTQSPTHLIKTRGQQVTLRCSPISGHKSVSWYQQVLGQGPQFIFQYYEKEERGRGNFPDRFSARQFPNYSSELNVNALLLGDSALYLCASSLYSNQPQHFGDGTRLSIL.

This sequence joins TRBV19 and TRBJ1-4, with D unclear. CDR1 is LNHDA, CDR2 SQIVND, per germline (reference sequence). The CDR3 covers 15 residues. Trimming shortened V by 2 bases and J by 8 bases, and 15 bases separated the two germline ends. CDR3 protein: CASSIRSVQSEKLFF. The CDR3 DNA sequence: TGTGCCAGTAGTATAAGATCCGTCCAAAGCGAAAAACTGTTTTTT.

J is TRBJ2-1 and V is TRBV9; D remains ambiguous. Germline-derived CDR1 and CDR2 are SGDLS and YYNGEE. The V and J ends lost 0 bases and 6 bases respectively, with 13 bases between them. The CDR3 covers 15 residues. CDR3 protein: CASSVAWATRNEQFF. DNA of the CDR3: TGTGCCAGCAGCGTAGCTTGGGCAACCCGCAATGAGCAGTTCTTC. The variable domain in full, completed from reference TRBV9 and TRBJ2-1, reads DSGVTQTPKHLITATGQRVTLRCSPRSGDLSVYWYQQSLDQGLQFLIQYYNGEERAKGNILERFSAQQFPDLHSELNLSSLELGDSALYFCASSVAWATRNEQFFGPGTRLTVL.

Comments on this clone: Other nucleotide sequences from this sample produce the same CDR3. The chain recombines TRBV6-1 with TRBJ1-5; unclear D gene. Germline V gene data show CDR1 as MNHNS and CDR2 as SASEGT. The ends were cut back, 3 bases at V and 3 bases at J, with 6 bases in the middle. This CDR3 is built from 13 residues. For the CDR3, the DNA is TGTGCCAGCAGTGAGGGGTCCAATCAGCCCCAGCATTTT. This translates into CASSEGSNQPQHF.

Written as DNA, the CDR3 is TGTGCCAGCAGACCGACTGCTTATGGCTACACCTTC. Its translation: CASRPTAYGYTF. The chain carries TRBV2 and TRBJ1-2; no definite D call. Germline loops: CDR1 SNHLY, CDR2 FYNNEI. V lost 6 bases to trimming and J lost 5 bases, with 10 bases between them. The CDR3 totals 12 residues. The whole variable domain, remainder taken from reference TRBV2 and TRBJ1-2, is EPEVTQTPSHQVTQMGQEVILRCVPISNHLYFYWYRQILGQKVEFLVSFYNNEISEKSEIFDDQFSVERPDGSNFTLKIRSTKLEDSAMYFCASRPTAYGYTFGSGTRLTVV.

This clone appeared once. This chain links TRBV2 with TRBJ1-6; D is unresolved. The V end lost 3 bases, the J end lost 1 base, and 7 bases lay between the germline ends. This CDR3 spans 15 amino acids. The germline V gene has CDR1 SNHLY and CDR2 FYNNEI. The CDR3, as DNA: TGTGCCAGCAGTGAGGGTTTATCCTATAATTCACCCCTCCACTTT. Protein product: CASSEGLSYNSPLHF.

The chain carries TRBV27 and TRBJ2-7; 7 nucleotides match TRBD2. There are 16 residues in the CDR3. Germline CDR1 MNHEY, CDR2 SMNVEV (reference sequence). The J segment lost 2 bases and the V segment lost 5 bases, leaving 12 bases of the junction unmatched. The chain's CDR3 is CASSDGRGTNPYEQYF. The CDR3 DNA reads as TGTGCCAGCAGTGACGGTCGGGGGACTAATCCCTACGAGCAGTACTTC.

This sequence joins TRBV2 and TRBJ1-6, with TRBD1 as a possible D gene (5 bases). This CDR3 is built from 14 residues. V lost 5 bases to trimming and J lost 6 bases, with 11 bases between them. Per the germline V gene, CDR1 is SNHLY and CDR2 is FYNNEI. The DNA for the CDR3 is TGTGCCAGCAGTTTGGAGGGACCTAATTCACCCCTCCACTTT. It specifies CASSLEGPNSPLHF.

The V gene is TRBV28, the J gene TRBJ1-4; TRBD1 might be the D (6 bases). The CDR3 runs 14 residues. Germline CDR1 and CDR2: MDHEN and SYDVKM. Trimming removed 6 bases at V and 7 bases at J, with 15 bases between. CDR3 in amino acids: CASSVGGAGEKLFF. The CDR3 region has the DNA TGTGCCAGCAGCGTGGGGGGGGCGGGTGAAAAACTGTTTTTT. Full variable domain (rest looked up from reference TRBV28 and TRBJ1-4): DVKVTQSSRYLVKRTGEKVFLECVQDMDHENMFWYRQDPGLGLRLIYFSYDVKMKEKGDIPEGYSVSREKKERFSLILESASTNQTSMYLCASSVGGAGEKLFFGSGTQLSVL.

The J gene is TRBJ1-4, the V gene TRBV27; a weak D match, TRBD1 (5 bases). This CDR3 spans 16 amino acids. Trimming removed 4 bases at V and 5 bases at J, with 17 bases between. CDR1 is MNHEY and CDR2 is SMNVEV in the germline V gene (reference sequence). In DNA form, the CDR3 reads TGTGCCAGCAGTTCCCGGGGCAGGGCCCAGAATGAAAAACTGTTTTTT. Translated: CASSSRGRAQNEKLFF.

The chain links TRBV5-1 to TRBJ2-3, with no clear D. This CDR3 is built from 13 residues. Germline lookup yields CDR1 SGHRS and CDR2 YFSETQ. V dropped 2 bases and J dropped 5 bases, with 9 bases sitting between them. The CDR3 sequence is CASSFRPVDTQYF. For the CDR3, the DNA is TGCGCCAGCAGCTTTCGCCCGGTAGATACGCAGTATTTT.

The chain joins TRBV5-1 to TRBJ2-5, with D possibly called TRBD1 or TRBD2 (5 bases each). Trimming removed 4 bases at V and 3 bases at J, with 19 bases between. The CDR3 sequence is 16 residues long. CDR1 is SGHRS and CDR2 is YFSETQ in the germline V gene. Here the CDR3 reads CASSQTPGRGEETQYF. The CDR3 DNA follows: TGCGCCAGCAGCCAAACCCCGGGAAGGGGCGAAGAGACCCAGTACTTC.

V and J are TRBV5-4 and TRBJ1-4; D remains unclear. Germline lookup yields CDR1 SGHNT and CDR2 YYREEE (reference sequence). Deletions cut 4 bases from V and 0 bases from J, with 10 bases between. This CDR3 spans 15 amino acids. The CDR3 nucleotides read TGTGCCAGCAGCATGTACCCTCCAACTAATGAAAAACTGTTTTTT. This gives the protein CASSMYPPTNEKLFF.

This clone was recorded a few times. J is TRBJ2-1 and V is TRBV7-2; D uncertain. Germline V CDR1 and CDR2: SGHTA, FQGNSA. The V end lost 4 bases, the J end lost 4 bases, and 14 bases lay between the germline ends. This CDR3 has 15 residues. CDR3 residues: CASSSGPGQYNEQFF. DNA of the CDR3: TGTGCCAGCAGCTCTGGGCCCGGCCAATACAATGAGCAGTTCTTC. Drawing the rest from reference TRBV7-2 and TRBJ2-1, the complete variable domain is GAGVSQSPSNKVTEKGKDVELRCDPISGHTALYWYRQSLGQGLEFLIYFQGNSAPDKSGLPSDRFSAERTGGSVSTLTIQRTQQEDSAVYLCASSSGPGQYNEQFFGPGTRLTVL.

This clone was observed a handful of times. This chain links TRBV27 with TRBJ2-7; perhaps TRBD2 as D (7 bases). Per germline, CDR1 MNHEY and CDR2 SMNVEV (reference sequence). The CDR3 extends over 15 amino acids. The V and J ends lost 7 bases and 7 bases respectively, with 23 bases between them. The CDR3 protein is CASTSAGGGWGEQYF. The DNA of the CDR3 is TGTGCCAGCACCTCCGCGGGCGGGGGCTGGGGAGAGCAGTACTTC.

CDR3 amino acids: CAWAIKYYGYTF. CDR3 in DNA: TGTGCCTGGGCGATCAAGTACTATGGCTACACCTTC. The rearrangement joins TRBV30 to TRBJ1-2, with D hard to call. This CDR3 comprises 12 residues. Trimming cost V 5 bases and J 3 bases, with 10 bases left between them. CDR1 is GTSNPN, CDR2 SVGIG, per germline (reference sequence).

The V gene is TRBV11-2, the J gene TRBJ2-7; 7 bases are a match to TRBD2. The CDR3 sequence is 14 residues long. V lost 4 bases to trimming and J lost 2 bases; unmatched junction nucleotides: 5. Germline V gene data show CDR1 as SGHAT and CDR2 as FQNNGV. CDR3 nucleotides: TGTGCCAGCAGCTCTAGCGGCAAAGCCTACGAGCAGTACTTC. It specifies CASSSSGKAYEQYF.

The chain links TRBV4-1 to TRBJ1-3; tentative D call: TRBD1 (5 bases). Trimming removed 5 bases from V and 1 base from J, with 15 bases in between. In germline, CDR1 is MGHRA, CDR2 YSYEKL. The CDR3 consists of 16 residues. CDR3 amino acids: CASSFSSRGSGNTIYF. The CDR3, as DNA: TGCGCCAGCAGCTTTTCCTCGCGGGGGTCTGGAAACACCATATATTTT.